This T cell receptor beta chain was profiled in a study of cytomegalovirus exposure and HLA in healthy donors. Regarding the study as a whole: Associated with HLA alleles at 0.05 false discovery rate in a later analysis were over 15,000 TCR beta sequences. Later on, an analysis showed TCR association rates differing by HLA locus, with DRB1 the most and HLA-C the fewest.

CDR1 is SSHAT and CDR2 is FNYEAQ in the germline V gene (reference sequence). The CDR3 is 14 amino acids. V lost 5 bases and J 1 base, leaving 10 bases between the germline ends. On this clone itself: The antigen is not known.

The PCR made use of 60 Vbeta and 13 Jbeta primers. Sequenced by immunoSEQ multiplex PCR; TCRdb stores in-frame clones only, minus some. The sample includes about 150,000 clones, almost 85% seen only once; the top ten take approximately 6.1%. V usage is TRBV7-7 and J usage is TRBJ2-3; a possible D gene is TRBD2 (6 bases). This TCR came from a man younger than 40 in good health and CMV-seropositive. Material: PBMCs. The CDR3: CASSRTGGTDTQYF. The CDR3 DNA sequence: TGTGCCAGCAGCCGCACGGGGGGCACAGATACGCAGTATTTT.